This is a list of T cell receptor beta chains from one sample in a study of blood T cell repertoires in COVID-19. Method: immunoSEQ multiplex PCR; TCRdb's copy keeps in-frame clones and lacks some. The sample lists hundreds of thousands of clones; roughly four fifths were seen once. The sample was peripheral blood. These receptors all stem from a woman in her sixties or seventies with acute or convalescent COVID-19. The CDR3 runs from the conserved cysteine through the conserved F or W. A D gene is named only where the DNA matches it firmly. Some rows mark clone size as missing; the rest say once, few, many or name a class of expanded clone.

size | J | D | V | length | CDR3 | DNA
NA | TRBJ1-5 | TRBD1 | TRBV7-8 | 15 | CASRTGTGVNQPQHF | TGTGCCAGCAGAACCGGGACAGGAGTAAATCAGCCCCAGCATTTT
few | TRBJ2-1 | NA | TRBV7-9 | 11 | CASSFSSEQFF | TGTGCCAGCAGCTTTTCTAGTGAGCAGTTCTTC
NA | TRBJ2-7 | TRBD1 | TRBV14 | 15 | CASSQGTGLRDEQYF | TGTGCCAGCAGCCAAGGGACAGGCTTGCGTGACGAGCAGTACTTC
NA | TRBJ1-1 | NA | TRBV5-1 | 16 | CASSSGTAKGNTEAFF | TGCGCCAGCAGCTCCGGGACTGCCAAGGGGAACACTGAAGCTTTCTTT
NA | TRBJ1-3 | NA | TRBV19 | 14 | CASKEVLSGNTIYF | TGTGCCAGTAAGGAGGTTCTCTCTGGAAACACCATATATTTT
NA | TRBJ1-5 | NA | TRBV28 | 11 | CASSRAGPQHF | TGTGCCAGCAGCCGGGCGGGGCCCCAGCATTTT
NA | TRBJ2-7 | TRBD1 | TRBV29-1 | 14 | CSVVPGTGTYEQYF | TGCAGCGTTGTACCCGGGACAGGGACCTACGAGCAGTACTTC
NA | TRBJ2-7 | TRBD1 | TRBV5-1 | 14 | CASSQGQGAYEQYF | TGCGCCAGCAGCCAGGGACAGGGGGCCTACGAGCAGTACTTC
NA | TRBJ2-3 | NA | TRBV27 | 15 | CASSLSLQGTDTQYF | TGTGCCAGCAGTTTATCCCTACAGGGCACAGATACGCAGTATTTT
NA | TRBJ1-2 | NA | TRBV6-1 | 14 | CASSEGTRRYGYTF | TGTGCCAGCAGTGAGGGGACAAGGCGCTATGGCTACACCTTC
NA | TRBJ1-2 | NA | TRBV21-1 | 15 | CASSKSDSRNYGYTF | TGTGCCAGCAGCAAATCGGACAGCCGGAACTATGGCTACACCTTC
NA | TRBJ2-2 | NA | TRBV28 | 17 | CASMPASLPTLLGELFF | TGTGCCAGTATGCCCGCCTCATTGCCTACCCTCCTAGGGGAGCTGTTTTTT
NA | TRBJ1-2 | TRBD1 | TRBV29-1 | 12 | CSTRQGDYGYTF | TGCAGCACCCGACAGGGGGACTATGGCTACACCTTC
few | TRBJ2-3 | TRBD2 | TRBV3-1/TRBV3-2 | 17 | CASSQPGTSGGEDTQYF | TGTGCCAGCAGCCAACCCGGGACTAGCGGGGGGGAAGATACGCAGTATTTT
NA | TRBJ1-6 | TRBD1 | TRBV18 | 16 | CASSDGSGQGSSPLHF | TGTGCCAGCTCCGACGGGTCTGGACAGGGGAGCTCACCCCTCCACTTT
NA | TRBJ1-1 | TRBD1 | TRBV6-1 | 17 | CASSGRTGAIMNTEAFF | TGTGCCAGCAGTGGAAGGACAGGGGCCATCATGAACACTGAAGCTTTCTTT
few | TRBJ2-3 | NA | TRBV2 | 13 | CASARIPTDTQYF | TGTGCCAGCGCGAGAATTCCAACAGATACGCAGTATTTT
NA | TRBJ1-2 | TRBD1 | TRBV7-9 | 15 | CASSHKGTVVYGYTF | TGTGCCAGCAGCCACAAAGGGACAGTCGTCTATGGCTACACCTTC
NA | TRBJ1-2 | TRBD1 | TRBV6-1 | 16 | CASSEFPDRGRDGYTF | TGTGCCAGCAGTGAATTCCCGGACAGGGGAAGGGATGGCTACACCTTC
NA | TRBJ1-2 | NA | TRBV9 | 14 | CASSAGQSNYGYTF | TGTGCCAGCAGCGCCGGACAGTCTAACTATGGCTACACCTTC
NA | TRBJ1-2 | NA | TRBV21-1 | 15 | CASPATGTDLYGYTF | TGTGCCAGCCCCGCGACCGGGACAGACCTCTATGGCTACACCTTC
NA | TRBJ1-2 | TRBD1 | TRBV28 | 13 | CASTRQGYYGYTF | TGTGCCAGTACTCGACAGGGGTACTATGGCTACACCTTC
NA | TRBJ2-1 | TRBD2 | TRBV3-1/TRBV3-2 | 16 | CASSQGGLAGDNEQFF | TGTGCCAGCAGCCAAGGGGGACTAGCGGGGGACAATGAGCAGTTCTTC
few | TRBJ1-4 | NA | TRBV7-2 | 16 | CASSLDPGRQGEKLFF | TGTGCCAGCAGCTTAGACCCAGGGAGGCAGGGTGAAAAACTGTTTTTT
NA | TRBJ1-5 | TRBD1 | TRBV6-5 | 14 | CASSRDRGRQPQHF | TGTGCCAGTTCACGGGACAGGGGAAGACAGCCCCAGCATTTT
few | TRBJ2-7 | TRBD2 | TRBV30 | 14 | CACTRGGGSYEQYF | TGTGCCTGCACCCGGGGCGGGGGCTCCTACGAGCAGTACTTC
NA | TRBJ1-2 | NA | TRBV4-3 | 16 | CASSQLWTANNYGYTF | TGCGCCAGCAGCCAACTTTGGACAGCTAATAACTATGGCTACACCTTC
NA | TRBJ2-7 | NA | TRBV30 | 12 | CAWGDFTYEQYF | TGTGCCTGGGGGGACTTTACCTACGAGCAGTACTTC
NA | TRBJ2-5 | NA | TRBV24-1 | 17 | CATSGPSKGVAMETQYF | TGTGCCACCAGTGGTCCCTCAAAGGGAGTCGCAATGGAGACCCAGTACTTC
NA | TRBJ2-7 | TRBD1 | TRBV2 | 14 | CASSGGTGGREQYF | TGTGCCAGCAGCGGTGGGACAGGGGGCCGCGAGCAGTACTTC
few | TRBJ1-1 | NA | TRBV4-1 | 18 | CASSQALLLGPGYTEAFF | TGCGCCAGCAGCCAAGCCCTCCTCTTGGGCCCAGGATACACTGAAGCTTTCTTT
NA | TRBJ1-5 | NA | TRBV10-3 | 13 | CAISDPGNQPQHF | TGTGCCATCAGTGACCCTGGCAATCAGCCCCAGCATTTT
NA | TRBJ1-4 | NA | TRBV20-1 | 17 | CSASKGGTPMINEKLFF | TGCAGTGCTAGTAAGGGCGGGACTCCTATGATCAATGAAAAACTGTTTTTT
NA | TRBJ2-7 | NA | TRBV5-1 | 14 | CASSLAKNSYEQYF | TGCGCCAGCAGCTTGGCCAAAAACTCCTACGAGCAGTACTTC
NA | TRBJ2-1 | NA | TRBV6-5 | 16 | CASSSRTVKAYNEQFF | TGTGCCAGCAGTTCCCGGACAGTCAAAGCGTACAATGAGCAGTTCTTC
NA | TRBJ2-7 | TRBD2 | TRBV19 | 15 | CASSIGLAGGYEQYF | TGTGCCAGTAGTATCGGACTAGCGGGGGGCTACGAGCAGTACTTC
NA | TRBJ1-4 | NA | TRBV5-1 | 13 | CASSDTNNEKLFF | TGCGCCAGCAGCGACACAAATAATGAAAAACTGTTTTTT
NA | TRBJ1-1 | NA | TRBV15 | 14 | CATSTGALNTEAFF | TGTGCCACCAGCACAGGGGCCCTGAACACTGAAGCTTTCTTT
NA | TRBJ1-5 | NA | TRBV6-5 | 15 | CASSPAPGRNQPQHF | TGTGCCAGCAGTCCGGCACCGGGGAGGAATCAGCCCCAGCATTTT
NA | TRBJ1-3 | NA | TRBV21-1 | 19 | CASSPGVKGGDRSGNTIYF | TGTGCCAGCAGCCCTGGGGTTAAAGGGGGTGACCGCTCTGGAAACACCATATATTTT
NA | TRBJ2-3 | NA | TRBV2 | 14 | CAKTTGPSTDTQYF | TGTGCCAAGACGACAGGACCTAGCACAGATACGCAGTATTTT
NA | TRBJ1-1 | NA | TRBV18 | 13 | CASSPERYTEAFF | TGTGCCAGCTCACCAGAGCGGTACACTGAAGCTTTCTTT
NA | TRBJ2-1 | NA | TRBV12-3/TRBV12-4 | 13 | CASSPTVYNEQFF | TGTGCCAGCAGTCCGACAGTTTACAATGAGCAGTTCTTC
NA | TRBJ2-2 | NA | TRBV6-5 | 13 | CASSPRVTGELFF | TGTGCCAGCAGCCCCAGGGTAACCGGGGAGCTGTTTTTT
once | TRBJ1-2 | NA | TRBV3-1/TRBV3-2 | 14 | CASSGANGNYGYTF | TGTGCCAGCAGCGGGGCCAACGGGAACTATGGCTACACCTTC
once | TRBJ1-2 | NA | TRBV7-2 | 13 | CASSFDRNYGYTF | TGTGCCAGCAGCTTTGACAGAAACTATGGCTACACCTTC
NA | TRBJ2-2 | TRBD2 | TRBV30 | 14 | CAWRSGASTGELFF | TGTGCCTGGAGAAGCGGGGCAAGCACCGGGGAGCTGTTTTTT
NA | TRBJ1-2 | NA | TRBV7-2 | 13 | CASSLEDTYGYTF | TGTGCCAGCAGCTTAGAGGACACCTATGGCTACACCTTC